This T cell receptor (beta chain) was captured in a study of T cells in Graves' hyperthyroidism and ophthalmopathy. Whole-study results and caveats: A 13 V-J model separated ophthalmopathy from stable hyperthyroidism.

Using RNA transcripts as the source, TCR beta CDR3 regions were amplified. HTBI primers were the set used in a first-round RT-PCR of the TCR CDR3. TCRdb itself ran the multiplex PCR reads through MiXCR, one entry per CDR3 protein. In the table there are about 360,000 distinct CDR3 sequences, about 12% of which are singletons. V lost 3 bases to trimming and J lost 4 bases, with 15 bases between them. Germline lookup yields CDR1 SGHAT and CDR2 FQNNGV. This CDR3 comprises 15 residues. This clonotype was seen ten or more times. Its antigen is not identified. This clonotype was obtained from a woman under 30 with Graves' hyperthyroidism. The chain recombines TRBV11-2 with TRBJ1-1, with D unclear. The sequencing input was blood. The CDR3 loop is CASSFDFNTGTEAFF. The DNA of the CDR3 is TGTGCCAGCAGCTTCGACTTCAACACGGGCACTGAAGCTTTCTTT.